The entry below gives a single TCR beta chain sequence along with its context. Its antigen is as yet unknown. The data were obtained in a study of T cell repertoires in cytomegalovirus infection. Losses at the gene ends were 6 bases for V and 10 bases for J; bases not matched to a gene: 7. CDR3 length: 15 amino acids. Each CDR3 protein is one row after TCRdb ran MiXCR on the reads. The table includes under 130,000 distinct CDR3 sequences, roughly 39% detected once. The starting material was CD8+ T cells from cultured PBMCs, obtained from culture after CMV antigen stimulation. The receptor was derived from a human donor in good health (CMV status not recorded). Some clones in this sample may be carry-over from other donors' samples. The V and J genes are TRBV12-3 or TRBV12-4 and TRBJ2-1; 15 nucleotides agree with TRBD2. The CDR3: CASSPGLAGGREQFF. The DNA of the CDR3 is TGTGCCAGCAGCCCCGGACTAGCGGGGGGGCGCGAGCAGTTCTTC.